A single sample gave rise to the 2 T cell receptor beta chains below, sequenced in a study of blood T cell repertoires in COVID-19. Method: immunoSEQ multiplex PCR; TCRdb's copy keeps in-frame clones and lacks some. The table shows around 100,000 clones, with 90% occurring only once. Sequencing input: peripheral blood. The source is a man aged 50 to 59 with acute or convalescent COVID-19.

The chain carries TRBV29-1 and TRBJ1-2; 8 bases fit TRBD1. The germline V gene has CDR1 SQVTM and CDR2 ANQGSEA. V shed 4 bases, J shed 4 bases, and the junction held 8 bases outside the gene matches. The CDR3 has 14 residues. The CDR3 protein is CSVGGDRPLYGYTF. CDR3 DNA: TGCAGCGTTGGGGGGGACAGGCCTCTCTATGGCTACACCTTC.

V is TRBV30 and J is TRBJ1-3; a possible D gene is TRBD1 (6 bases). The germline gives CDR1 GTSNPN, CDR2 SVGIG (reference sequence). V gave up 3 bases and J gave up 0 bases, with 15 bases separating them. This CDR3 region has 16 residues. CDR3 bases: TGTGCCTGGAGCGAGGGACATCCCGACTCTGGAAACACCATATATTTT. Translation gives CAWSEGHPDSGNTIYF.